The rows below give T cell receptor beta chains drawn from one sample of a study of CD8 T cells in Susac syndrome. TCRdb reprocessed the immunoSEQ multiplex PCR reads via MiXCR and lists one record per CDR3 protein. The repertoire has fewer than 200,000 distinct CDR3 sequences, approximately 95% of them found once; the top ten carry approximately 0.098%. The sample comprised CD4+ T cells from PBMCs. The receptors come from a human donor in good health. CDR3s include the opening cysteine and the closing phenylalanine or tryptophan. The order of the fields is D gene, clone size, J gene, V gene, CDR3 protein, CDR3 DNA. The D gene is left open where the match is weak. Clone size is not always given. Where it is, it says once, few, many or a class for expanded clones.

D: .; size: .; J: TRBJ1-2; V: TRBV3-1; CDR3: CASSQDWGSYGYTF; DNA: TGTGCCAGCAGCCAAGATTGGGGTAGCTATGGCTACACCTTC
D: TRBD1; size: .; J: TRBJ2-7; V: TRBV30; CDR3: CAWNPGQGGEQYF; DNA: TGTGCCTGGAACCCGGGACAGGGAGGCGAGCAGTACTTC
D: .; size: once; J: TRBJ1-4; V: TRBV7-2; CDR3: CASSLDPAATNEKLFF; DNA: TGTGCCAGCAGCTTAGACCCCGCCGCAACTAATGAAAAACTGTTTTTT
D: .; size: .; J: TRBJ2-1; V: TRBV7-2; CDR3: CASSRTALNEQFF; DNA: TGTGCCAGCAGCCGGACAGCCCTCAATGAGCAGTTCTTC
D: TRBD1; size: .; J: TRBJ2-1; V: TRBV5-1; CDR3: CASSLGDRYNEQFF; DNA: TGCGCCAGCAGCCTGGGGGACAGATACAATGAGCAGTTCTTC
D: .; size: .; J: TRBJ1-2; V: TRBV10-3; CDR3: CAISLSLGAGYTF; DNA: TGTGCCATCAGCCTTAGTCTTGGGGCTGGCTACACCTTC
D: TRBD2; size: .; J: TRBJ2-5; V: TRBV6-6; CDR3: CASSTLGFSGGYF; DNA: TGTGCCAGCAGTACCTTAGGCTTCAGCGGGGGGTACTTC
D: TRBD2; size: few; J: TRBJ2-5; V: TRBV12-3/TRBV12-4; CDR3: CASSLSGVETQYF; DNA: TGTGCCAGCAGTTTGAGCGGGGTAGAGACCCAGTATTTC
D: .; size: .; J: TRBJ2-1; V: TRBV29-1; CDR3: CSVGVSSYNEQFF; DNA: TGCAGCGTAGGAGTAAGCTCCTACAATGAGCAGTTCTTC
D: TRBD2; size: .; J: TRBJ2-3; V: TRBV3-1; CDR3: CASSQVGGGPTDTQYF; DNA: TGTGCCAGCAGCCAAGTCGGGGGGGGCCCCACAGATACGCAGTATTTT
D: .; size: .; J: TRBJ2-6; V: TRBV28; CDR3: CASSLNTGSGANVLTF; DNA: TGTGCCAGCAGTCTAAACACGGGCTCTGGGGCCAACGTCCTGACTTTC
D: .; size: .; J: TRBJ1-1; V: TRBV28; CDR3: CASSGPKTRTLTEAFF; DNA: TGTGCCAGCAGTGGGCCAAAGACTCGGACACTAACTGAAGCTTTCTTT
D: TRBD1; size: .; J: TRBJ2-4; V: TRBV2; CDR3: CASRPGTENIQYF; DNA: TGTGCCAGCAGACCCGGGACAGAAAACATTCAGTACTTC
D: TRBD1; size: .; J: TRBJ1-1; V: TRBV11-2; CDR3: CASSLGSRGTEAFF; DNA: TGTGCCAGCAGCTTAGGTAGCAGGGGGACTGAAGCTTTCTTT
D: .; size: few; J: TRBJ2-5; V: TRBV29-1; CDR3: CSVVGAETQYF; DNA: TGCAGCGTTGTTGGGGCTGAGACCCAGTACTTC
D: .; size: .; J: TRBJ2-3; V: TRBV7-2; CDR3: CASSRPDTDTQYF; DNA: TGTGCCAGCAGCCGACCTGACACAGATACGCAGTATTTT
D: TRBD1; size: .; J: TRBJ1-1; V: TRBV5-1; CDR3: CASTWGRGRTEAFF; DNA: TGCGCCAGCACTTGGGGCAGGGGGAGGACTGAAGCTTTCTTT
D: .; size: few; J: TRBJ2-5; V: TRBV5-1; CDR3: CASSGGSRQETQYF; DNA: TGCGCCAGCAGCGGGGGGTCAAGGCAAGAGACCCAGTACTTC
D: .; size: .; J: TRBJ1-2; V: TRBV14; CDR3: CASSHTSVGYTF; DNA: TGTGCCAGCAGCCACACCTCGGTCGGCTACACCTTC
D: .; size: .; J: TRBJ1-2; V: TRBV12-3/TRBV12-4; CDR3: CASSLRTNGYTF; DNA: TGTGCCAGCAGTCTCAGGACCAATGGCTACACCTTC
D: TRBD1; size: .; J: TRBJ1-1; V: TRBV5-4; CDR3: CASSGGDRWGTEAFF; DNA: TGTGCCAGCAGCGGAGGGGACAGGTGGGGCACTGAAGCTTTCTTT
D: TRBD1; size: .; J: TRBJ2-1; V: TRBV6-1; CDR3: CASRDRARTHGDNEQFF; DNA: TGTGCCAGCAGAGACAGGGCCAGGACACACGGGGACAATGAGCAGTTCTTC
D: .; size: once; J: TRBJ1-1; V: TRBV5-1; CDR3: CASTGGMNTEAFF; DNA: TGCGCCAGCACGGGGGGCATGAACACTGAAGCTTTCTTT
D: TRBD1; size: .; J: TRBJ1-6; V: TRBV7-9; CDR3: CASSSLTGDAPLHF; DNA: TGTGCCAGCAGCTCCCTGACAGGGGACGCACCCCTCCACTTT
D: TRBD2; size: .; J: TRBJ2-3; V: TRBV9; CDR3: CASSPRAGPSTDTQYF; DNA: TGTGCCAGCAGCCCGCGAGCGGGGCCTAGCACAGATACGCAGTATTTT
D: .; size: .; J: TRBJ1-5; V: TRBV4-1; CDR3: CASSRDKSGSNQPQHF; DNA: TGCGCCAGCAGCCGGGACAAATCCGGGAGCAATCAGCCCCAGCATTTT
D: .; size: once; J: TRBJ1-4; V: TRBV5-1; CDR3: CASSLSNPTNEKLFF; DNA: TGCGCCAGCAGCTTGTCCAACCCAACTAATGAAAAACTGTTTTTT
D: .; size: .; J: TRBJ2-3; V: TRBV7-3; CDR3: CASSLPDNTQYF; DNA: TGTGCCAGCAGCTTGCCAGACAATACGCAGTATTTT
D: TRBD2; size: .; J: TRBJ2-3; V: TRBV28; CDR3: CASSFGGVGFTDTQYF; DNA: TGTGCCAGCAGTTTCGGGGGGGTCGGTTTCACAGATACGCAGTATTTT
D: TRBD1; size: .; J: TRBJ2-1; V: TRBV19; CDR3: CASSVPGTGLSNEQFF; DNA: TGTGCCAGTAGTGTCCCCGGGACAGGGCTGTCTAATGAGCAGTTCTTC
D: TRBD1; size: .; J: TRBJ2-1; V: TRBV5-1; CDR3: CASTNPGQGSYNEQFF; DNA: TGCGCCAGCACCAATCCCGGACAGGGCTCCTACAATGAGCAGTTCTTC
D: .; size: .; J: TRBJ1-1; V: TRBV29-1; CDR3: CSARQVLNTEAFF; DNA: TGCAGCGCTCGACAGGTCCTGAACACTGAAGCTTTCTTT
D: TRBD2; size: .; J: TRBJ2-1; V: TRBV6-5; CDR3: CATLAGGAGEQFF; DNA: TGTGCCACGTTAGCGGGGGGGGCCGGTGAGCAGTTCTTC
D: .; size: .; J: TRBJ1-1; V: TRBV6-2/TRBV6-3; CDR3: CASSYSRARENTEAFF; DNA: TGTGCCAGCAGTTACTCGAGGGCCAGGGAGAACACTGAAGCTTTCTTT
D: .; size: .; J: TRBJ1-2; V: TRBV12-3/TRBV12-4; CDR3: CASSPQGTYGYTF; DNA: TGTGCCAGCAGTCCCCAGGGCACCTATGGCTACACCTTC
D: .; size: .; J: TRBJ1-2; V: TRBV7-2; CDR3: CASSSGVPARYGYTF; DNA: TGTGCCAGCAGCTCAGGGGTACCCGCTCGTTATGGCTACACCTTC
D: .; size: .; J: TRBJ1-1; V: TRBV5-1; CDR3: CASSLRVGSTEAFF; DNA: TGCGCCAGCAGCTTAAGGGTTGGGAGCACTGAAGCTTTCTTT
D: TRBD1; size: once; J: TRBJ1-6; V: TRBV28; CDR3: CASNRGGQGRRNLHF; DNA: TGTGCCAGCAACCGAGGGGGACAGGGGAGGAGGAACCTCCACTTT
D: .; size: once; J: TRBJ1-3; V: TRBV9; CDR3: CASSVEDGSSGNTIYF; DNA: TGTGCCAGCAGCGTAGAGGACGGGAGCTCTGGAAACACCATATATTTT
D: TRBD1; size: .; J: TRBJ1-1; V: TRBV6-2/TRBV6-3; CDR3: CASRVPGQGRAMNTEAFF; DNA: TGTGCCAGCAGAGTCCCGGGACAGGGAAGGGCTATGAACACTGAAGCTTTCTTT
D: .; size: .; J: TRBJ1-1; V: TRBV14; CDR3: CASSHSHPGRPTYEAFF; DNA: TGTGCCAGCAGCCACTCACACCCGGGACGCCCAACGTACGAGGCTTTCTTT
D: .; size: .; J: TRBJ1-6; V: TRBV7-2; CDR3: CASRTDTNNSPLHF; DNA: TGTGCCAGCCGCACGGACACGAATAATTCACCCCTCCACTTT
D: .; size: .; J: TRBJ1-4; V: TRBV19; CDR3: CASSSDTNEKLFF; DNA: TGTGCCAGTAGTAGTGATACTAATGAAAAACTGTTTTTT
D: .; size: .; J: TRBJ2-1; V: TRBV10-3; CDR3: CAISVSASTDEQFF; DNA: TGTGCCATCAGTGTGAGCGCGTCGACCGATGAGCAGTTCTTC
D: TRBD2; size: .; J: TRBJ2-3; V: TRBV11-3; CDR3: CASSFSTSGAYTDTQYF; DNA: TGTGCCAGCAGCTTTAGCACTAGCGGGGCCTACACAGATACGCAGTATTTT
D: .; size: .; J: TRBJ1-6; V: TRBV6-5; CDR3: CASRGERVNSPLHF; DNA: TGTGCCAGCAGAGGGGAGAGGGTAAATTCACCCCTCCACTTT
D: TRBD2; size: .; J: TRBJ2-4; V: TRBV5-4; CDR3: CASSQRTSGNKNIQYF; DNA: TGTGCCAGCAGCCAAAGGACTAGCGGGAACAAAAACATTCAGTACTTC
D: TRBD1; size: .; J: TRBJ2-3; V: TRBV4-3; CDR3: CASSEGQGWDGGDTQYF; DNA: TGCGCCAGCAGCGAAGGACAGGGTTGGGATGGTGGAGATACGCAGTATTTT
D: .; size: .; J: TRBJ1-2; V: TRBV7-9; CDR3: CASSSDNDYGYTF; DNA: TGTGCCAGCAGCTCGGACAATGACTATGGCTACACCTTC
D: .; size: .; J: TRBJ2-2; V: TRBV7-3; CDR3: CASSPERGRTGELFF; DNA: TGTGCCAGCAGCCCCGAACGGGGGCGGACCGGGGAGCTGTTTTTT
D: TRBD1; size: .; J: TRBJ1-6; V: TRBV12-3/TRBV12-4; CDR3: CASSLQGDSPLHF; DNA: TGTGCCAGCAGTTTACAGGGGGATTCACCCCTCCACTTT
D: .; size: .; J: TRBJ1-2; V: TRBV3-1; CDR3: CASSQDPETGYTF; DNA: TGTGCCAGCAGCCAAGATCCGGAGACGGGCTACACCTTC
D: .; size: .; J: TRBJ2-5; V: TRBV6-5; CDR3: CASTLSNRASGTQYF; DNA: TGTGCCAGCACCTTATCGAACCGGGCCTCCGGGACCCAGTACTTC
D: .; size: .; J: TRBJ1-2; V: TRBV9; CDR3: CASSAFYSVSNYGYTF; DNA: TGTGCCAGCAGCGCATTCTACAGCGTTTCTAACTATGGCTACACCTTC
D: .; size: once; J: TRBJ1-1; V: TRBV5-1; CDR3: CASSPVARLSTEAFF; DNA: TGCGCCAGCAGCCCGGTTGCCCGCCTTAGCACTGAAGCTTTCTTT
D: .; size: .; J: TRBJ2-1; V: TRBV4-3; CDR3: CASSQEQRPVNEQFF; DNA: TGCGCCAGCAGCCAAGAGCAACGACCGGTCAATGAGCAGTTCTTC
D: .; size: few; J: TRBJ1-5; V: TRBV12-3/TRBV12-4; CDR3: CASSLAGAGNQPQHF; DNA: TGTGCCAGCAGTTTGGCGGGGGCAGGGAATCAGCCCCAGCATTTT
D: .; size: .; J: TRBJ1-2; V: TRBV12-3/TRBV12-4; CDR3: CASSRTGIGNYGYTF; DNA: TGTGCCAGCAGCCGAACAGGGATCGGCAACTATGGCTACACCTTC
D: .; size: .; J: TRBJ2-3; V: TRBV5-1; CDR3: CASSKDIPGTDTQYF; DNA: TGCGCCAGCAGCAAAGACATCCCGGGGACAGATACGCAGTATTTT